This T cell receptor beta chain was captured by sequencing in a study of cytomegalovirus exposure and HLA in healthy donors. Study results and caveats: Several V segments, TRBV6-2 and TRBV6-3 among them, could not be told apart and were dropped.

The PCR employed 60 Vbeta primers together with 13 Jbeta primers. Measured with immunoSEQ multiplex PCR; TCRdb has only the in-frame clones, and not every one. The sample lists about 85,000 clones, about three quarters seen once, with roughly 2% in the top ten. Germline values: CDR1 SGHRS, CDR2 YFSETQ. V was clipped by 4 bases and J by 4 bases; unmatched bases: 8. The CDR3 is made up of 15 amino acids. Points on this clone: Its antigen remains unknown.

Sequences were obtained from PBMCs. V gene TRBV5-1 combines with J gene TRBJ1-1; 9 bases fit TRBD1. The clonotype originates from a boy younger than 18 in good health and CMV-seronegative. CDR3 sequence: CASSQTGTGITEAFF. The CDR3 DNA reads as TGCGCCAGCAGCCAAACCGGGACAGGGATCACTGAAGCTTTCTTT.